This entry concerns a single TCR beta chain. Its specificity is not known. This sample was taken from a study of tumor and adjacent non-tumor tissue in lung cancer. As for the study in general: On average, productive TCRbeta reads reached around 4 million per sample. Study-wide results and limits: In normal lung, the top 100 clones were significantly more dominant than in tumor. Tumor tissue had significantly higher TCR diversity than normal lung.

This CDR3 comprises 14 residues. V was shortened by 7 bases and J by 8 bases, with 18 bases between the two germline ends. Germline CDR1 is SNHLY and CDR2 is FYNNEI. TCRbeta libraries were built with three rounds of nested PCR, modified from ARM-PCR. TCRdb redid the calling of the multiplex PCR reads with MiXCR, one entry per CDR3 protein. The sample has about 43,000 distinct CDR3 sequences; roughly 60% are singletons. This sample's RNA came from whole unsorted tissue. The normal lung tissue was taken more than 3 cm from the tumor edge. Donors were chemotherapy-naive, newly diagnosed lung cancer surgical patients in China, August–late 2014.

This sequence was found in a man between 45 and 60 years old with non-small cell lung cancer. The rearrangement links TRBV2 to TRBJ2-1; D may correspond to TRBD1 or TRBD2 (8 bases each). The sequenced material came from distant non-tumor lung tissue. CDR3 sequence (DNA): TGTGCCAGCACGGGTAGCGGGACAGGCTATGAGCAGTTCTTC. Translated, it gives CASTGSGTGYEQFF.